This TCR beta chain is drawn from a study of early stage breast cancer tumors. Overall study: Of about 17 invasive breast tumors, about 12 were hormone receptor-positive, HER2-negative.

Sequencing was performed with immunoSEQ multiplex PCR; in TCRdb, only in-frame clones are kept and a portion is missing. The sample carries tens of thousands of clones, about 89% recorded once. There are 13 residues in the CDR3. Trimming stripped 3 bases from V and 3 bases from J, with 7 bases between. Germline loops: CDR1 SGHRS, CDR2 YFSETQ. The chain joins TRBV5-1 to TRBJ1-3; D gene uncertain. Sequenced material: blood. The TCR originated in a person between 65 and 79 years old with breast cancer. Here the CDR3 reads CASSSTLGNTIYF. For the CDR3, the DNA is TGCGCCAGCAGCTCGACACTTGGAAACACCATATATTTT.